The 10 T cell receptor beta chains listed next were all sequenced from one sample in a study of radiotherapy plus CTLA-4 blockade in lung cancer. Method: immunoSEQ multiplex PCR; TCRdb's copy keeps in-frame clones and lacks some. Counted here are tens of thousands of clones, around 80% occurring once; the ten biggest clones make up roughly 17%. Material: peripheral blood, obtained from a patient treated with radiotherapy plus ipilimumab. The receptors were gathered from a human donor with non-small cell lung cancer who had a complete response to radiotherapy plus ipilimumab.

The chain combines TRBV6-6 with TRBJ2-7; no definite D call. The CDR3 consists of 12 residues. Deletions cut 5 bases from V and 1 base from J, with 6 bases between. Germline V gene data show CDR1 as MNHNY and CDR2 as SVGAGI (reference sequence). The CDR3 region has the DNA TGTGCCAGCAGTCCCAGGTCCTACGAGCAGTACTTC. The encoded protein is CASSPRSYEQYF.

The chain has TRBV19 and TRBJ2-1; the match to TRBD2 covers 10 bases. The trim removed 6 bases at V and 1 base at J, leaving 3 bases unmatched. CDR3 size: 15 residues. CDR1 is LNHDA and CDR2 is SQIVND in the germline V gene (reference sequence). In DNA form, the CDR3 reads TGTGCCAGTAGAGCTAGCGGGAGTTCCTACAATGAGCAGTTCTTC. This sequence encodes CASRASGSSYNEQFF. Supplemented by reference TRBV19 and TRBJ2-1, the full variable domain reads DGGITQSPKYLFRKEGQNVTLSCEQNLNHDAMYWYRQDPGQGLRLIYYSQIVNDFQKGDIAEGYSVSREKKESFPLTVTSAQKNPTAFYLCASRASGSSYNEQFFGPGTRLTVL.

This chain uses TRBV7-9 with TRBJ1-5; no clear D gene. Germline V gives CDR1 SEHNR, CDR2 FQNEAQ (reference sequence). Trimming took off 8 bases at V and 0 bases at J, with 11 bases between the two ends. The CDR3 loop spans 14 amino acids. This CDR3 reads CASDSQNSNQPQHF. The CDR3 DNA reads as TGTGCCAGCGATTCACAGAATAGCAATCAGCCCCAGCATTTT. Combining the CDR3 with reference TRBV7-9 and TRBJ1-5 gives the whole variable domain DTGVSQNPRHKITKRGQNVTFRCDPISEHNRLYWYRQTLGQGPEFLTYFQNEAQLEKSRLLSDRFSAERPKGSFSTLEIQRTEQGDSAMYLCASDSQNSNQPQHFGDGTRLSIL.

The rearrangement joins TRBV7-8 to TRBJ1-5; 10 nucleotides line up with TRBD1. Germline values: CDR1 SGHVS, CDR2 FQNEAQ. The ends lost 6 bases at V and 3 bases at J; junction bases unmatched: 5. This CDR3 is built from 15 residues. The CDR3 protein is CASSGQGVYNQPQHF. CDR3 nucleotide sequence: TGTGCCAGCAGTGGACAGGGGGTGTACAATCAGCCCCAGCATTTT. The entire variable domain, with the rest obtained from reference TRBV7-8 and TRBJ1-5, is as follows: GAGVSQSPRYKVAKRGQDVALRCDPISGHVSLFWYQQALGQGPEFLTYFQNEAQLDKSGLPSDRFFAERPEGSVSTLKIQRTQQEDSAVYLCASSGQGVYNQPQHFGDGTRLSIL.

The chain couples TRBV7-2 to TRBJ1-2, with a weak D call TRBD1 (5 bases). This CDR3 comprises 14 residues. Deletions cut 1 base from V and 8 bases from J, with 14 bases between. CDR1 and CDR2 from the germline V gene are SGHTA and FQGNSA. CDR3 sequence: CASSLGTQKGGYTF. CDR3 DNA sequence: TGTGCCAGCAGCTTAGGGACACAAAAAGGGGGCTACACCTTC.

This chain joins TRBV7-2 and TRBJ1-2; D is perhaps TRBD1 (6 bases). The CDR3 loop spans 15 amino acids. V dropped 0 bases and J dropped 3 bases, with 11 bases sitting between them. Germline values: CDR1 SGHTA, CDR2 FQGNSA. The CDR3 nucleotides read TGTGCCAGCAGCTTAGCGGGAACAGGGTACTATGGCTACACCTTC. Translated: CASSLAGTGYYGYTF.

V gene TRBV9 combines with J gene TRBJ2-3; 8 bases align to TRBD1. With V trimmed by 3 bases and J by 1 base, 4 bases remained unmatched. Germline lookup yields CDR1 SGDLS and CDR2 YYNGEE. The CDR3 consists of 15 residues. CDR3 in amino acids: CASSGEQGGTDTQYF. The CDR3 DNA reads TGTGCCAGCAGCGGGGAACAGGGGGGCACAGATACGCAGTATTTT.

This chain uses TRBV11-2 with TRBJ2-6, with D hard to call. Germline V gene lookup returns CDR1 SGHAT and CDR2 FQNNGV. Trimming took off 5 bases at V and 0 bases at J, with 11 bases between the two ends. This CDR3 is 16 amino acids long. The DNA of the CDR3 is TGTGCCAGCAGCCGGTCCGTAGTCTCTGGGGCCAACGTCCTGACTTTC. Encoded protein: CASSRSVVSGANVLTF.

The chain employs TRBV7-9 and TRBJ2-1; 10 bases align to TRBD2. The CDR3 spans 16 residues. Per the germline V gene, CDR1 is SEHNR and CDR2 is FQNEAQ (reference sequence). The V gene end was trimmed by 5 bases and the J gene end by 9 bases; junction bases not matched to a gene: 13. CDR3 loop: CASSLGASGSSGEQFF. The CDR3 region has the DNA TGTGCCAGCAGCCTAGGGGCTAGCGGGAGTTCAGGTGAGCAGTTCTTC. The entire variable domain, with the rest obtained from reference TRBV7-9 and TRBJ2-1, is as follows: DTGVSQNPRHKITKRGQNVTFRCDPISEHNRLYWYRQTLGQGPEFLTYFQNEAQLEKSRLLSDRFSAERPKGSFSTLEIQRTEQGDSAMYLCASSLGASGSSGEQFFGPGTRLTVL.

This clone has at least ten counts. As DNA, the CDR3 is TGCGCCAGCAGTAAAACAGGGGATAATCAGCCCCAGCATTTT. The encoded protein is CASSKTGDNQPQHF. This chain links TRBV10-2 with TRBJ1-5; the match to TRBD1 covers 7 bases. The germline V gene has CDR1 WSHSY and CDR2 SAAADI. The CDR3 is 14 amino acids. Trimming at V came to 5 bases and at J to 4 bases, leaving 5 bases not matched to a gene.